The rows below give T cell receptor beta chains drawn from one sample of a study of blood T cell repertoires in COVID-19. Sequenced by immunoSEQ multiplex PCR; TCRdb stores in-frame clones only, minus some. This table has approximately 170,000 clones, about four fifths appearing once. The sequenced sample consisted of peripheral blood. These receptors all come from a man between 65 and 79 years old who had recovered from COVID-19. The CDR3 runs from the conserved cysteine through the conserved F or W. Fields, in order: D gene, clone size, J gene, V gene, CDR3 DNA, CDR3 protein. D genes are given only for firm matches. Clone size, where shown, is once, few, many, or a class for clones that have expanded.

D: TRBD2
size: -
J: TRBJ2-3
V: TRBV3-1/TRBV3-2
DNA: TGTGCCAGCAGTAAGCGGGGGGAAGATACGCAGTATTTT
CDR3: CASSKRGEDTQYF

D: -
size: few
J: TRBJ1-2
V: TRBV19
DNA: TGTGCCAGTAGTATGTCACAGAATGGCTACACCTTC
CDR3: CASSMSQNGYTF

D: -
size: -
J: TRBJ2-3
V: TRBV6-5
DNA: TGTGCCAGCCGATCTCCAGGGGCCGGAGATACGCAGTATTTT
CDR3: CASRSPGAGDTQYF

D: TRBD2
size: -
J: TRBJ2-7
V: TRBV6-4
DNA: TGTGCCAGCACTGCCGCCCGGGGGGAGACCATATACGAGCAGTACTTC
CDR3: CASTAARGETIYEQYF

D: TRBD1
size: -
J: TRBJ1-1
V: TRBV12-3/TRBV12-4
DNA: TGTGCCAGCAGTTTGCAGGGGGGCACTGAAGCTTTCTTT
CDR3: CASSLQGGTEAFF

D: -
size: -
J: TRBJ2-1
V: TRBV9
DNA: TGTGCCAGCAGTGCATCGGGACAAGTGAACAATGAGCAGTTCTTC
CDR3: CASSASGQVNNEQFF

D: -
size: -
J: TRBJ2-5
V: TRBV5-1
DNA: TGCGCCAGCAGCTCCGGAGGGCCCCTGGAGACCCAGTACTTC
CDR3: CASSSGGPLETQYF

D: -
size: few
J: TRBJ1-5
V: TRBV19
DNA: TGTGCCAGTAGTTTGAGGATGGGTCAGCCCCAGCATTTT
CDR3: CASSLRMGQPQHF

D: -
size: -
J: TRBJ1-3
V: TRBV12-3/TRBV12-4
DNA: TGTGCCAGCAGCTCCCCCCCGGGAAACAGTTCCTTT
CDR3: CASSSPPGNSSF

D: TRBD1
size: -
J: TRBJ1-5
V: TRBV19
DNA: TGTGCCAGTAGGTCCACCGACAGGGAGAATCAGCCCCAGCATTTT
CDR3: CASRSTDRENQPQHF

D: -
size: -
J: TRBJ1-2
V: TRBV6-1
DNA: TGTGCCAGCAGTGATTTCCCCTCTAGTGGCTACACCTTC
CDR3: CASSDFPSSGYTF

D: TRBD1
size: -
J: TRBJ1-1
V: TRBV19
DNA: TGTGCCAGTAGTCCGCAGGGGGCGGGGAACACTGAAGCTTTCTTT
CDR3: CASSPQGAGNTEAFF

D: -
size: few
J: TRBJ1-2
V: TRBV4-1
DNA: TGCGCCAGCAGCCAAGTTGGTAGGGGGAACTATGGCTACACCTTC
CDR3: CASSQVGRGNYGYTF

D: -
size: -
J: TRBJ1-3
V: TRBV4-1
DNA: TGCGCCAGCAGCCAAGATAAGGTAGCTTCTGGAAACACCATATATTTT
CDR3: CASSQDKVASGNTIYF

D: TRBD1
size: -
J: TRBJ2-7
V: TRBV6-2/TRBV6-3
DNA: TGTGCCAGCAGTCGAATTCAAGGACAGGCCTACGAGCAGTACTTC
CDR3: CASSRIQGQAYEQYF

D: TRBD1
size: -
J: TRBJ2-2
V: TRBV27
DNA: TGTGCCAGCAGGGGGGATCCGGGACAGGGGACGAACACCGGGGAGCTGTTTTTT
CDR3: CASRGDPGQGTNTGELFF

D: TRBD2
size: -
J: TRBJ2-7
V: TRBV5-1
DNA: TGCGCCAGCAGCAAGGCCCTAGCGGGAGGGCAATCCTACGAGCAGTACTTC
CDR3: CASSKALAGGQSYEQYF

D: TRBD2
size: -
J: TRBJ2-1
V: TRBV6-5
DNA: TGTGCCAGCAGGGGACTAGCGGGAGATGTCTATGAGCAGTTCTTC
CDR3: CASRGLAGDVYEQFF

D: -
size: -
J: TRBJ1-3
V: TRBV6-5
DNA: TGTGCCATCTACGACTCCGCAGAAGGAAACACCATATATTTT
CDR3: CAIYDSAEGNTIYF

D: TRBD2
size: -
J: TRBJ2-7
V: TRBV4-2
DNA: TGTGCCAGCAGCCAAGATGCACGGGCGGGAGACGTATACGAGCAGTACTTC
CDR3: CASSQDARAGDVYEQYF

D: -
size: -
J: TRBJ1-2
V: TRBV7-2
DNA: TGTGCCAGCAGCTCCCCACAGGGTAACTATGGCTACACCTTC
CDR3: CASSSPQGNYGYTF

D: -
size: once
J: TRBJ2-2
V: TRBV9
DNA: TGTGCCAGCAGTACAGAAGCTAGGGCGGGCGCCGGGGAGCTGTTTTTT
CDR3: CASSTEARAGAGELFF

D: -
size: -
J: TRBJ2-7
V: TRBV5-1
DNA: TGCGCCAGCAGCGAGAGGACGGACAACTACGAGCAGTACTTC
CDR3: CASSERTDNYEQYF

D: TRBD1
size: -
J: TRBJ1-5
V: TRBV7-8
DNA: TGTGCCAGCAGCTTGGACAGGACAGGGCCCCAGCATTTT
CDR3: CASSLDRTGPQHF

D: TRBD1
size: -
J: TRBJ1-2
V: TRBV19
DNA: TGTGCCAGTAGTATTCCGGGACAGGGGGCGCGAGGCTACACCTTC
CDR3: CASSIPGQGARGYTF

D: TRBD1
size: -
J: TRBJ2-6
V: TRBV5-5
DNA: TGTGCCAGCAGTCTTACCGGGACAGGTGGTACTGGGGCCAACGTCCTGACTTTC
CDR3: CASSLTGTGGTGANVLTF

D: -
size: -
J: TRBJ1-5
V: TRBV15
DNA: TGTGCCACCAGCAAAGATCGGTCTCGCAATCAGCCCCAGCATTTT
CDR3: CATSKDRSRNQPQHF

D: -
size: once
J: TRBJ1-6
V: TRBV10-2
DNA: TGCGCCAGCAGCTCAGAAGAGGGAGTTGGTAATTCACCCCTCCACTTT
CDR3: CASSSEEGVGNSPLHF

D: TRBD1
size: -
J: TRBJ2-7
V: TRBV6-2/TRBV6-3
DNA: TGTGCCAGCAGCCCCGGGACAGGGGTTTACGAGCAGTACTTC
CDR3: CASSPGTGVYEQYF

D: -
size: -
J: TRBJ2-1
V: TRBV7-9
DNA: TGTGCCAGCGGATCCACCCTCTCTGGACTGGACAATGAGCAGTTCTTC
CDR3: CASGSTLSGLDNEQFF

D: TRBD2
size: -
J: TRBJ2-7
V: TRBV7-2
DNA: TGTGCCAGCAGCCCCGGGGCTAGCGGGGCCTACGAGCAGTACTTC
CDR3: CASSPGASGAYEQYF

D: -
size: -
J: TRBJ2-2
V: TRBV19
DNA: TGTGCCAGTAGCCGTCGGACTCCCGACACCGGGGAGCTGTTTTTT
CDR3: CASSRRTPDTGELFF

D: -
size: once
J: TRBJ2-7
V: TRBV10-2
DNA: TGCGCCAGCAGTGAGTCTGGGTACAGCTCCTACGAGCAGTACTTC
CDR3: CASSESGYSSYEQYF